This TCR beta chain was captured in a study of radiation and T cells in renal cell carcinoma (dated by TCRdb to about 2020). Broadly, across the study: The samples were drawn from a clinical trial, where primary renal cell carcinomas were treated with 15 Gy of stereotactic body radiation therapy and then removed by nephrectomy 4 weeks afterward. TCR beta sequencing covered 50 to 55 samples in total, comprising approximately 25 tumors and around 27 peripheral blood samples. A total of 4,016,671 unique CDR3 nucleotide sequences, encoding around 2.7 million unique CDR3 amino acid sequences, were found across all 55 or so samples.

Of note for this clone: Its antigen remains undetermined. No clone much larger than this one lies a single base away; base qualities are absent.

The time point label corresponds to: blood 2 weeks post-SBRT. The sample's treatment or condition label is to be understood as: 15 Gy SBRT to primary tumor, nephrectomy 4 weeks later. To follow tumor-enriched clonotypes, peripheral blood was collected serially from radiation-treated patients at baseline and again at 2 weeks and 4 weeks after SBRT. Every patient had renal cell carcinoma of clear cell pathology. The QIAamp DNA Blood Mini Kit (Qiagen) was used to prepare genomic DNA for TCR sequencing. The analyses included just those samples that passed every quality control check. Inclusive of the bounding cysteine and phenylalanine, the CDR3 is 14 residues long. The read is trimmed to its CDR3 DNA, 42 bases read in frame from base 1. A distance of 8 bases separates the germline ends of V and J, which lose 1 base and 1 base respectively. From a lookup of the germline V gene (reference sequence), CDR1 and CDR2 are LNHDA and SQIVND.

General conclusions and limits of the study: Blood repertoire dynamics were not followed beyond 4 weeks after treatment. An increase in top tumor clonotypes in blood was observed from baseline to 2 weeks post-radiation, followed by contraction by 4 weeks, which was taken to suggest transient expansion of tumor-resident clones. Effects of radiation dose or scheduling on the TCR repertoire could not be addressed with the single-armed trial design. Because pretreatment tumor biopsies were not available, the baseline intratumoral presence of clonotypes could not be determined.

TCR beta libraries were generated from genomic DNA with the immunoSEQ kit, following the manufacturer's recommendations. Library preparation used a first multiplex PCR with proprietary primers, then a second PCR adding unique barcodes, with bead cleanups after each round. A kit-provided positive control reaction and a negative control reaction were included in every sample batch. The final libraries underwent checking on an Agilent 4200 TapeStation D1000 ScreenTape, volumetric pooling, and quantification by qPCR. Sequencing ran on an Illumina NextSeq500 with a MidOutput 150-cycle cartridge, using 156 Read1 and 15 Index1 cycles with kit custom primers. The pooled library was loaded at about 0.96 pM, and roughly 18% PhiX control was spiked in. The study's own analysis went as follows. Vendor-processed data were analyzed in R, with a clonotype defined as all T cells sharing the same CDR3 nucleotide sequence. In the clone abundance analyses, frequencies were normalized to the 10,000 most abundant clones in each sample. Public T cell clones, averaging fewer than five per sample, were removed before analysis. Tumor-enriched clonotypes and baseline blood-enriched clonotypes were defined as those with an abundance difference of at least 32-fold between compartments. A beta-binomial differential abundance model was used to identify clonotypes that were expanded or contracted between blood time points. Tumor-blood repertoire similarity was measured with the Baroni-Urbani and Buser coefficient, and groups were compared using two-tailed Wilcoxon tests in R. TCRdb provides this immuneACCESS table in a form limited to in-frame rearrangements. Some clones are lacking; in checked studies, under half of them reflect an unresolved V gene, and why the rest are absent is not known. V and J calls and clone size are those listed in that table; D and trimming were worked out from the DNA. In this sample the table shows tens of thousands of clones, about 80% of which occur a single time. The biggest ten clones account for over 6% of the sample.

The chain couples TRBV19 to TRBJ2-7, and TRBD2 may be the D gene, going by 6 matching bases. The clonotype was recovered from a man between 60 and 75 years old with renal cell carcinoma. Sequencing used blood, obtained from a patient whose treatment included radiotherapy and nephrectomy. In nucleotides, the sequence is TGTGCCAGTAGTATAGTCGGGGGATCCTACGAGCAGTACTTC. Protein translation: CASSIVGGSYEQYF.